The T cell receptor (beta chain) under discussion was sequenced for a study of Graves' ophthalmopathy and Graves' hyperthyroidism. General study points: The majority of expanded thyroid clonotypes above 0.001 frequency also occurred in blood.

Details on this clonotype: What it binds is unknown. This may arise from a read error, as a much more abundant clone is one base away. A read error is likely, as this CDR3 ends without the conserved phenylalanine or tryptophan.

CDR1 is LNHNV, CDR2 YYDKDF, per germline (reference sequence). The length of the CDR3 is 14 residues. J lost 5 bases, V lost 9 bases, and 9 bases had no gene match. Exclusion criteria comprised other autoimmune diseases, uncontrolled infections, pregnancy or lactation in patients. Orbital computed tomography, thyroid ultrasound, TRAb, serum thyroxine and clinical symptoms formed the basis of diagnosis. Scientists amplified the TCR beta CDR3 regions from RNA transcripts. The library came from an HTBI-primed first-round RT-PCR and a second-round multiplex PCR. TCRdb used MiXCR to reprocess the multiplex PCR reads, holding one entry per CDR3 protein. The sample carries about 740,000 distinct CDR3 sequences, roughly two fifths recorded once.

The chain is built from TRBV15 and TRBJ2-5; 10 bases line up with TRBD1. Sequencing was performed on peripheral blood. This receptor was taken from an adult man with Graves' ophthalmopathy. The CDR3 sequence is CATTDRGDPETQYL. CDR3 in DNA: TGTGCCACAACGGACAGGGGGGACCCTGAGACCCAGTACTTG.